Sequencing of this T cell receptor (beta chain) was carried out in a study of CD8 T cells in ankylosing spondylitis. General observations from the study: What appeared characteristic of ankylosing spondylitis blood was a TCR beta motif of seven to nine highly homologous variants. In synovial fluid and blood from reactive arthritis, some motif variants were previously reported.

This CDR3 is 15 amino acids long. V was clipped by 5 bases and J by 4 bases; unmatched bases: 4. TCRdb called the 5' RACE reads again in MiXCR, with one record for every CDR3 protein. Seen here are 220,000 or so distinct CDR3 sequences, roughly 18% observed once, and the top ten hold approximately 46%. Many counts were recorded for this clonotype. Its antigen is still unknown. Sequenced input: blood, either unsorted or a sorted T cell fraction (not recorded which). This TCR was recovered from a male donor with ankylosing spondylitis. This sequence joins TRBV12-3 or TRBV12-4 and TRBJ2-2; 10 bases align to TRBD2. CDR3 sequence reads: CASSPLAGPTGELFF. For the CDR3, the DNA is TGTGCCAGCAGTCCACTAGCGGGACCCACCGGGGAGCTGTTTTTT.